What follows describes a single TCR beta chain. Its antigen target is currently unknown. Per-nucleotide qualities are absent, and no much larger clonotype sits a single base away. The immunoSEQ Assay, a bias-controlled multiplex PCR, was used to amplify TCRbeta CDR3 regions from genomic DNA. As for the original processing: Within the assay, amplification of reference gene primers was used to estimate how many nucleated cells each sample contained. Sequence reads were collapsed and filtered to measure the absolute abundance of every unique TCRbeta CDR3 rearrangement. For each sample, productive Simpson clonality was calculated as the square root of Simpson's diversity index across productive rearrangements. Imported from immuneACCESS, the table was reduced by TCRdb to in-frame sequences with V and J called. These copies leave out some clones; in studies compared against another copy, an unresolved V gene accounts for under half, and the cause of the remainder is not known. V and J calls and clone size follow that table, whereas D and trimming were derived from the DNA. This sample is represented by a few hundred thousand clones; nearly 90% of them were singletons. The ten largest clones capture 1.5% to 2% of the sample.

Participants in the prospective study were aged roughly 18 to 100 years, lived in under 30 United States geographic areas, and enrolled through a virtual design. In the prospective study, cohorts were assigned on the basis of participant-reported clinical history obtained from a screening survey and a study questionnaire. Recovered participants in ImmuneRACE Cohort 3 were defined by two consecutive negative NP/OP PCR tests, clearance by a healthcare professional, or resolution of symptoms. Mobile phlebotomists in the prospective study collected whole blood, serum and a nasopharyngeal or oropharyngeal swab from every participant. Prospective study participants could optionally give additional blood draws and questionnaires over an approximately 2-month period. Before DNA extraction, blood samples from the prospective study were shipped at room temperature or frozen. This sample is drawn from a study of blood T cell repertoires in COVID-19 (dated by TCRdb to 2020 to 2022). In terms of the full investigation: Samples covering the acute and convalescent phases of COVID-19 were provided by collaborators in the United States, Italy and Spain. The prospective study material was composed of cDNA or gDNA derived from T cells, B-cell-depleted T cells, or PBMCs. Subjects who had been exposed to COVID-19, were actively infected with it, or had recovered from it provided the deeply sampled blood TCRbeta repertoires that made up the dataset. The repertoires were released in a freely available public database meant as a resource for research on the immune response to SARS-CoV-2. The samples were drawn from the first 160 participants of the ongoing ImmuneRACE study and from 1,254 subjects provided by 6 global collaborators. Nearly every sample came with metadata listing a de-identified subject ID, COVID-19 status, age in years and sex. Where available, HLA class I and class II types were taken from metadata supplied by the sample provider and were not determined by assay-based typing.

Paper-wide results and their limitations: The amount of clinical and demographic metadata varied by source and participant and was provided uncurated.

At the junction V is shortened by 4 bases and J by 9 bases, with 22 bases in between. The CDR3 measures 16 amino acids from cysteine to phenylalanine. Kept here is only the CDR3 DNA, which spans 48 bases and is read in frame from base 1. Taken from the germline V gene, the CDR1 and CDR2 loops are MNHNS and SASEGT. This sequence uses TRBV6-1 and TRBJ1-5; the D region possibly corresponds to TRBD1 (6 bases align). The source of this sequence is a woman younger than 45 who had recovered from COVID-19. The sample taken for sequencing was PBMCs or T cells enriched from blood (not recorded which). Here the CDR3 is given as CASSGNQGPPLRPQHF. The sequence in DNA is TGTGCCAGCAGTGGTAATCAGGGGCCCCCCCTACGGCCCCAGCATTTT.